These T cell receptor beta chains were read from a single sample in a study of spatial heterogeneity in lung cancer. MiXCR, run by TCRdb on the 5' RACE reads, gives a single entry per CDR3 protein. The sample contains tens of thousands of distinct CDR3 sequences, around 8.2% of which appear only once. Sequencing was performed on PBMCs, taken at surgery. The receptors stem from a female donor with early-stage non-small cell lung cancer. Both conserved end residues are part of each CDR3. The order of the fields is D gene, J gene, clone size, V gene, CDR3 protein, CDR3 DNA. The D gene is left open where the match is weak. Clone size is stated in some rows and not others, as once, few, many or a class when expanded.

>NA|TRBJ2-2|NA|TRBV11-3
CASSPTGSGELFF
TGTGCCAGCAGCCCTACAGGGTCCGGGGAGCTGTTTTTT
>TRBD2|TRBJ2-6|many|TRBV28
CAIRTSGNSGANVLTF
TGTGCCATCAGGACTAGCGGGAACTCTGGGGCCAACGTCCTGACTTTC
>NA|TRBJ1-2|many|TRBV12-3/TRBV12-4
CASSPTGVYGYTF
TGTGCCAGCAGCCCGACAGGTGTCTATGGCTACACCTTC
>NA|TRBJ1-6|few|TRBV6-5
CASNGRAARGSPLHF
TGTGCCAGCAACGGGCGGGCCGCGCGGGGTTCACCCCTCCACTTT
>TRBD2|TRBJ2-1|NA|TRBV29-1
CSVDTSGSYNEQFF
TGCAGCGTTGATACTAGCGGGAGCTACAATGAGCAGTTCTTC
>NA|TRBJ2-6|few|TRBV9
CASSGQSGANVLTF
TGTGCCAGCAGCGGACAATCGGGGGCCAACGTCCTGACTTTC
>TRBD2|TRBJ2-1|few|TRBV5-1
CASSLGLAGRNEQFF
TGCGCCAGCAGCCTGGGACTAGCGGGGCGCAATGAGCAGTTCTTC
>NA|TRBJ1-4|NA|TRBV6-1
CASSDRGKGEKLFF
TGTGCCAGCAGTGACCGGGGGAAGGGTGAAAAACTGTTTTTT
>NA|TRBJ2-3|many|TRBV5-6
CASSLGGRRITDTQYF
TGTGCCAGCAGCTTGGGGGGACGAAGGATCACAGATACGCAGTATTTT
>NA|TRBJ2-3|many|TRBV11-2
CAAKELTGTDTQYF
TGTGCCGCTAAAGAGCTTACCGGCACAGATACGCAGTATTTT
>NA|TRBJ2-1|NA|TRBV2
CASSEPPGEQFF
TGTGCCAGCAGTGAACCTCCCGGTGAGCAGTTCTTC
>TRBD2|TRBJ2-3|many|TRBV5-6
CASSLPGTSGGLGTDTQYF
TGTGCCAGCAGCCTGCCCGGGACTAGCGGGGGTCTTGGGACAGATACGCAGTATTTT
>TRBD2|TRBJ2-5|NA|TRBV10-3
CAISEGVAGPQETQYF
TGTGCCATCAGTGAGGGGGTAGCGGGGCCCCAAGAGACCCAGTACTTC
>TRBD1|TRBJ1-2|NA|TRBV6-5
CASSYSRQGEGYTF
TGTGCCAGCAGTTACTCTCGGCAGGGGGAGGGCTACACCTTC
>TRBD1|TRBJ2-2|NA|TRBV27
CASSVGGQGAGELFF
TGTGCCAGCAGTGTAGGAGGACAGGGGGCCGGGGAGCTGTTTTTT
>NA|TRBJ2-5|many|TRBV9
CASSVAGAQETQYF
TGTGCCAGCAGCGTAGCAGGGGCCCAAGAGACCCAGTACTTC
>NA|TRBJ1-2|many|TRBV6-6
CASSHLTVLEGYTF
TGTGCCAGCAGTCACCTGACAGTATTGGAAGGCTACACCTTC
>NA|TRBJ2-7|many|TRBV7-9
CASSVSSEQYF
TGTGCCAGCAGCGTCAGTTCCGAGCAGTACTTC
>NA|TRBJ2-7|many|TRBV10-3
CAISELFYEQYF
TGTGCCATCAGTGAGCTGTTCTACGAGCAGTACTTC
>NA|TRBJ1-2|many|TRBV29-1
CSALGTPYGYTF
TGCAGCGCTCTCGGGACTCCCTACGGCTACACCTTC
>TRBD1|TRBJ1-5|few|TRBV18
CASSPQGANSNQPQHF
TGTGCCAGCTCACCACAGGGGGCCAATAGCAATCAGCCCCAGCATTTT
>TRBD2|TRBJ2-4|few|TRBV2
CASKSGRGGIQYF
TGTGCCAGCAAGAGCGGGAGGGGCGGCATTCAGTACTTC